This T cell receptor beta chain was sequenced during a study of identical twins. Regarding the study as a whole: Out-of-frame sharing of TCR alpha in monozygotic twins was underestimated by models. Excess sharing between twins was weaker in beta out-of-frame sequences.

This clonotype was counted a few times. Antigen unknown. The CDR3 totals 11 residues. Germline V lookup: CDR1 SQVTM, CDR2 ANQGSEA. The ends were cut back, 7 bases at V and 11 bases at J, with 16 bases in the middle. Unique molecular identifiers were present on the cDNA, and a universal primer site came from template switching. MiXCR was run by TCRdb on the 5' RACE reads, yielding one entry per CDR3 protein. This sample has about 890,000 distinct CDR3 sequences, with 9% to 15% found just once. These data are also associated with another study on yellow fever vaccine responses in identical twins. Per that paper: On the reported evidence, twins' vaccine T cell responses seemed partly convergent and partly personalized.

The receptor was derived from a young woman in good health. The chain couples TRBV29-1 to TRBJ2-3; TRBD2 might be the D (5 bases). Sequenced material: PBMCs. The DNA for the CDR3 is TGCAGCGGCCTCGGGGTACATGGGCAGTATTTT. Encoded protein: CSGLGVHGQYF.